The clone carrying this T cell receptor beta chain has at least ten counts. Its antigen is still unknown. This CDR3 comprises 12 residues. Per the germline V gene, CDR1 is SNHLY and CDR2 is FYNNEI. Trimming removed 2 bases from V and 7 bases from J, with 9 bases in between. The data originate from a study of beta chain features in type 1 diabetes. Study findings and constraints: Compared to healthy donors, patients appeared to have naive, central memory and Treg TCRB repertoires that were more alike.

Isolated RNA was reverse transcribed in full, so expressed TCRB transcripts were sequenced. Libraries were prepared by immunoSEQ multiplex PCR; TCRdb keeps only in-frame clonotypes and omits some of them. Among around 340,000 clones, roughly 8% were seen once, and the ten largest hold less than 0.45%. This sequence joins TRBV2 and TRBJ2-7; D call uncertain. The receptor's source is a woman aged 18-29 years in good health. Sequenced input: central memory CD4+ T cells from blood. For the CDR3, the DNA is TGTGCCAGCAGTGAACAGACACGAGAGCAGTACTTC. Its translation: CASSEQTREQYF.